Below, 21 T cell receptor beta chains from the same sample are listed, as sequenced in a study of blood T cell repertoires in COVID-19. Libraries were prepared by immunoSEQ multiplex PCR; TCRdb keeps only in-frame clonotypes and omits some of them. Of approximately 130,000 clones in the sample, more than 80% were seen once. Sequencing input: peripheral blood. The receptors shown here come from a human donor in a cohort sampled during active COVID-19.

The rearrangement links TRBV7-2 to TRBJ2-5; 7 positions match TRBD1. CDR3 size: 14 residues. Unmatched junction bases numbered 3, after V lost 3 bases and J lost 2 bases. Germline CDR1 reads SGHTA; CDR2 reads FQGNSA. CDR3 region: CASSFGGQQETQYF. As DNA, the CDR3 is TGTGCCAGCAGCTTTGGGGGACAGCAAGAGACCCAGTACTTC.

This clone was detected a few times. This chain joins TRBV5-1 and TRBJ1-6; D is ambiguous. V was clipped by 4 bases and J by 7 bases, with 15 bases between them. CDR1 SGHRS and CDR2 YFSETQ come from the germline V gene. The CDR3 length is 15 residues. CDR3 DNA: TGCGCCAGCAGCATTGAGGGAGGATGGAATTCACCCCTCCACTTT. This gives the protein CASSIEGGWNSPLHF.

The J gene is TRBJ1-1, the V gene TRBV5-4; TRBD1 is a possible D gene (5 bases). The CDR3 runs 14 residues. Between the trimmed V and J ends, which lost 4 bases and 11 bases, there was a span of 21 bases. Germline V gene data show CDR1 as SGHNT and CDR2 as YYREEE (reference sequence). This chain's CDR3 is CASSRRAAGGGAFF. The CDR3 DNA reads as TGTGCCAGCAGCCGACGAGCCGCCGGCGGGGGGGCTTTCTTT.

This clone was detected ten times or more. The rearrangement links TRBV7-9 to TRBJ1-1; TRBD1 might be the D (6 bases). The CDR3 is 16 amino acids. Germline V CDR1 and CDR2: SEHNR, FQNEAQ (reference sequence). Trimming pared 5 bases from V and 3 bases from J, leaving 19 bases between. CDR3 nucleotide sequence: TGTGCCAGCAGCGAGGGGGACTATTCGGATTACACTGAAGCTTTCTTT. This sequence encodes CASSEGDYSDYTEAFF.

CDR3 coding DNA: TGTGCCTGGAGTTCGGGGGGCCCCACAGATACGCAGTATTTT. Translating it yields CAWSSGGPTDTQYF. The chain employs TRBV30 and TRBJ2-3; D might be TRBD2 (7 bases). CDR1 is GTSNPN and CDR2 is SVGIG in the germline V gene (reference sequence). Trimming pared 2 bases from V and 2 bases from J, leaving 11 bases between. The CDR3 is 14 residues long. Full variable domain (remainder filled in from reference TRBV30 and TRBJ2-3): SQTIHQWPATLVQPVGSPLSLECTVEGTSNPNLYWYRQAAGRGLQLLFYSVGIGQISSEVPQNLSASRPQDRQFILSSKKLLLSDSGFYLCAWSSGGPTDTQYFGPGTRLTVL.

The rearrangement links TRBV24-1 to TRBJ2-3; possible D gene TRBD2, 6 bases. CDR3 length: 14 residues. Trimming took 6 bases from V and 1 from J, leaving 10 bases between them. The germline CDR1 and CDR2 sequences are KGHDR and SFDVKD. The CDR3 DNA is TGTGCCACCAGTCGGGGGACGGGCACAGATACGCAGTATTTT. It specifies CATSRGTGTDTQYF.

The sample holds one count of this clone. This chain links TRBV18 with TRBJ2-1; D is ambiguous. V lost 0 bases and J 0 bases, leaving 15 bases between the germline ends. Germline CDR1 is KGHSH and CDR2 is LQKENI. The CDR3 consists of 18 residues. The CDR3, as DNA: TGTGCCAGCTCACCACCACGTATAAGCGTCGACTCCTACAATGAGCAGTTCTTC. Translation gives CASSPPRISVDSYNEQFF.

The CDR3 DNA is TGTGCCAGCAGCCAGAAGGGGTGGCAGAGCCCCTACAATGAGCAGTTCTTC. Protein: CASSQKGWQSPYNEQFF. This chain uses TRBV3-1 (or the pseudogene TRBV3-2) with TRBJ2-1; D is possibly TRBD1 (5 bases). The V end lost 3 bases, the J end lost 2 bases, and 17 bases lay between the germline ends. This CDR3 contains 17 residues. Germline assignment: CDR1 LGHDT and CDR2 YNNKEL (reference sequence).

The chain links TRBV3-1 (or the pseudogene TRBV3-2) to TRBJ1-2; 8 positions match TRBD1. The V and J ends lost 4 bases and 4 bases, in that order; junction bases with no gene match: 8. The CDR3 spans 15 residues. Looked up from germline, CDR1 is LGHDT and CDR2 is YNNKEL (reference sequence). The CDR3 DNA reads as TGTGCCAGCAGCCTCAGGACAGGGTCTGCCTATGGCTACACCTTC. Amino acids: CASSLRTGSAYGYTF.

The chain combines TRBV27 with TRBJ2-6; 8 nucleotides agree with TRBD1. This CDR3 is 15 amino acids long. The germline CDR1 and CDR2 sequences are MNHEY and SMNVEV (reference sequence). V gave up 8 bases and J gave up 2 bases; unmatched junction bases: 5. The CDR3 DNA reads TGTGCCAGCCGGACAGGGCTCCCTGGGGCCAACGTCCTGACTTTC. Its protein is CASRTGLPGANVLTF.

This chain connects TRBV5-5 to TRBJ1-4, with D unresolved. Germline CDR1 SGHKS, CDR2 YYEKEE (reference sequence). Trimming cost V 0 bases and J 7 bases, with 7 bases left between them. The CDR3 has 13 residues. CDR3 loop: CASSLVGGEKLFF. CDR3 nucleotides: TGTGCCAGCAGCTTGGTGGGAGGTGAAAAACTGTTTTTT.

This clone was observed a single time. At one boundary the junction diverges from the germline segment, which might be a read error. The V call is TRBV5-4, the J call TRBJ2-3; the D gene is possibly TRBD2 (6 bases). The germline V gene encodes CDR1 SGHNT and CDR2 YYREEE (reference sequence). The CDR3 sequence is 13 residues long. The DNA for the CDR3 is TGTGCCAGCAGCCATACTAGCAGAGATACGCAGTATTTT. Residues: CASSHTSRDTQYF.

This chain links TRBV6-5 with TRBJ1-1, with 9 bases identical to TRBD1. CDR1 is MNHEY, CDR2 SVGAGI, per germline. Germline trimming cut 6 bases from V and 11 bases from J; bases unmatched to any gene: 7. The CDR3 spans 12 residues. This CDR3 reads CASRRQGERAFF. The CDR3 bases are TGTGCCAGCAGGAGACAGGGGGAAAGGGCTTTCTTT.

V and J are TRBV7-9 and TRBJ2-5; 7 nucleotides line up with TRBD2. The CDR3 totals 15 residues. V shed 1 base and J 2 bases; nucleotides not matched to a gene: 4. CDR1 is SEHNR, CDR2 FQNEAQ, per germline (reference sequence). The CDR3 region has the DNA TGTGCCAGCAGCTTAGAGCTAGCGGTTCAAGAGACCCAGTACTTC. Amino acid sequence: CASSLELAVQETQYF.

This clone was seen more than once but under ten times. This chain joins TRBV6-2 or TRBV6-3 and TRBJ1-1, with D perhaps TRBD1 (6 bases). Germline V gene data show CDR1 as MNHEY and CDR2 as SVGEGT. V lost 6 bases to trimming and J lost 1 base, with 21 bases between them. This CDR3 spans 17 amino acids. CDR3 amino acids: CASSRRVGGGRNTEAFF. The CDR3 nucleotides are TGTGCCAGCAGCAGACGTGTTGGCGGGGGCAGGAACACTGAAGCTTTCTTT.

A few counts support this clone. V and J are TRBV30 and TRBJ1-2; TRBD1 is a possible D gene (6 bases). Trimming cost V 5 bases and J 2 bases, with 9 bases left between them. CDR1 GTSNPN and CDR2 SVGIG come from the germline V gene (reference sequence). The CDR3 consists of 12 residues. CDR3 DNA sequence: TGTGCCTGGGGACAGATAAACTATGGCTACACCTTC. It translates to CAWGQINYGYTF.

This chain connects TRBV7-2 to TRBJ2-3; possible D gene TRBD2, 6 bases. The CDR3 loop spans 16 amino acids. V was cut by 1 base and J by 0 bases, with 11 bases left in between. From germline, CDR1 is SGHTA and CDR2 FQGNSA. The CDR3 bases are TGTGCCAGCAGCTTAGGACTAGTTTCTAGCACAGATACGCAGTATTTT. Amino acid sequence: CASSLGLVSSTDTQYF.

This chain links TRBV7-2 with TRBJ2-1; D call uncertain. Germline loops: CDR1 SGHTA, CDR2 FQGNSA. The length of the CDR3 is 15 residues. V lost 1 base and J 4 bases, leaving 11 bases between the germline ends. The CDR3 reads CASSLEATQYNEQFF. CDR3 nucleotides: TGTGCCAGCAGCTTAGAGGCGACACAATACAATGAGCAGTTCTTC.

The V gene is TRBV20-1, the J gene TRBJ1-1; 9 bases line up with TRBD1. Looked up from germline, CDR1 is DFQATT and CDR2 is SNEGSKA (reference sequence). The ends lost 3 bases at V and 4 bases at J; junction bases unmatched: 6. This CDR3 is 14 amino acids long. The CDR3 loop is CSASKGQGGTEAFF. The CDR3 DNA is TGCAGTGCTAGTAAGGGACAGGGAGGCACTGAAGCTTTCTTT.

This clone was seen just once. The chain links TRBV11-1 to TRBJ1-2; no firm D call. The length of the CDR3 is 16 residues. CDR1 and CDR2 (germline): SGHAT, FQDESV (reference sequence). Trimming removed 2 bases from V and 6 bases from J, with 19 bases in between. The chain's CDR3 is CASSLRSFYAGDGYTF. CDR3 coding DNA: TGTGCCAGCAGCTTACGGAGCTTTTATGCCGGGGATGGCTACACCTTC.

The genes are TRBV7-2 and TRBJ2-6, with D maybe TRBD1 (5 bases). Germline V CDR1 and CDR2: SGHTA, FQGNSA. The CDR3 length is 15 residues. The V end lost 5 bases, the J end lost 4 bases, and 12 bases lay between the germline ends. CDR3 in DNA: TGTGCCAGCAGCCCCGGACAACCCGGGGCCAACGTCCTGACTTTC. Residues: CASSPGQPGANVLTF.